The 28 T cell receptor beta chains presented below share a single source sample, sequenced in a study of cytomegalovirus exposure and HLA in healthy donors. PCR used 60 Vbeta primers and 13 Jbeta primers. Only in-frame clones appear in the TCRdb table, and some are missing; sequencing was by immunoSEQ multiplex PCR. The sample holds about 150,000 clones, roughly 74% seen once. Sequences were obtained from PBMCs. These receptors were taken from a man aged 18 to 30 in good health and CMV-seronegative.

The gene calls are TRBV6-5 and TRBJ1-2, with D perhaps TRBD1 (6 bases). This CDR3 has 15 amino acids. V gave up 6 bases and J gave up 0 bases, with 14 bases separating them. Germline CDR1 MNHEY, CDR2 SVGAGI. The CDR3: CASRRDQGSNYGYTF. Written as DNA, the CDR3 is TGTGCCAGCAGAAGAGATCAGGGGTCTAACTATGGCTACACCTTC.

The chain links TRBV19 to TRBJ1-5, with D tentatively TRBD1 (6 bases). The CDR3 has 17 residues. Germline V CDR1 and CDR2: LNHDA, SQIVND (reference sequence). Trimming took 3 bases from V and 5 from J, leaving 20 bases between them. CDR3 nucleotides: TGTGCCAGTAGTATTGAACCTGGGACACCAAGGCATCAGCCCCAGCATTTT. Amino acids: CASSIEPGTPRHQPQHF.

This clone was recorded a few times. The chain recombines TRBV7-6 with TRBJ1-3, with 12 bases that match TRBD1. Trimming cost V 2 bases and J 8 bases; bases outside gene matches: 16. This CDR3 has 19 amino acids. CDR1 is SGHVS and CDR2 is FNYEAQ in the germline V gene. CDR3 in DNA: TGTGCCAGCAGCTTATTTTTTTCAGGTGGGACAGGGGGCGGAGACACCATATATTTT. Protein: CASSLFFSGGTGGGDTIYF.

This chain joins TRBV11-2 and TRBJ2-1; D is possibly TRBD2 (5 bases). This CDR3 region has 12 residues. Trimming shortened V by 8 bases and J by 3 bases, and 8 bases separated the two germline ends. Germline assignment: CDR1 SGHAT and CDR2 FQNNGV. CDR3 sequence: CASATSYNEQFF. CDR3 nucleotide sequence: TGTGCCAGCGCCACTAGCTACAATGAGCAGTTCTTC. Looking up the rest from reference TRBV11-2 and TRBJ2-1 gives the full variable domain: EAGVAQSPRYKIIEKRQSVAFWCNPISGHATLYWYQQILGQGPKLLIQFQNNGVVDDSQLPKDRFSAERLKGVDSTLKIQPAKLEDSAVYLCASATSYNEQFFGPGTRLTVL.

The J gene is TRBJ2-3, the V gene TRBV28; a weak D match, TRBD1 (6 bases). The CDR3 spans 14 residues. The germline V and J ends were trimmed by 5 bases and 2 bases, with 11 bases remaining between them. The germline gives CDR1 MDHEN, CDR2 SYDVKM. The CDR3 coding sequence is TGTGCCAGCAGTCCCGGACAGAACACAGATACGCAGTATTTT. Translation: CASSPGQNTDTQYF.

The rearrangement joins TRBV30 to TRBJ2-3; 9 nucleotides match TRBD1. The V and J ends lost 2 bases and 4 bases, in that order; junction bases with no gene match: 4. Per the germline V gene, CDR1 is GTSNPN and CDR2 is SVGIG (reference sequence). CDR3 length: 14 residues. The CDR3 DNA reads as TGTGCCTGGAGTCAACAGGGGGCCCCAGATACGCAGTATTTT. Protein: CAWSQQGAPDTQYF.

The V and J genes are TRBV7-9 and TRBJ2-1; possible D gene TRBD2, 5 bases. This CDR3 spans 15 amino acids. Looked up from germline, CDR1 is SEHNR and CDR2 is FQNEAQ (reference sequence). Deletions cut 8 bases from V and 4 bases from J, with 18 bases between. The DNA of the CDR3 is TGTGCCAGCTCTGATGACATCAAGCGGTACAATGAGCAGTTCTTC. This sequence encodes CASSDDIKRYNEQFF.

The chain couples TRBV5-6 to TRBJ2-7; D might be TRBD2 (5 bases). Trimming removed 2 bases from V and 6 bases from J, with 9 bases in between. CDR1 is SGHDT, CDR2 YYEEEE, per germline. The CDR3 is 12 residues long. The CDR3 is CASSFGSSEQYF. Written as DNA, the CDR3 is TGTGCCAGCAGCTTTGGGAGCTCCGAGCAGTACTTC. Full variable domain (missing parts from reference TRBV5-6 and TRBJ2-7): DAGVTQSPTHLIKTRGQQVTLRCSPKSGHDTVSWYQQALGQGPQFIFQYYEEEERQRGNFPDRFSGHQFPNYSSELNVNALLLGDSALYLCASSFGSSEQYFGPGTRLTVT.

This chain uses TRBV7-9 with TRBJ2-2, with a weak D call TRBD2 (7 bases). The CDR3 is 17 residues long. V was clipped by 8 bases and J by 3 bases, with 22 bases between them. Germline CDR1 and CDR2: SEHNR and FQNEAQ (reference sequence). The CDR3 DNA follows: TGTGCCAGCTTCCTAGAAACGGGGGGCGGATACACCGGGGAGCTGTTTTTT. Translated: CASFLETGGGYTGELFF.

A note on this clone: This is likely a read error, given that the CDR3 carries no conserved phenylalanine or tryptophan at its end. The chain combines TRBV14 with TRBJ1-1, with D perhaps TRBD1 (5 bases). V shed 1 base and J shed 1 base, with 10 bases lying between them. The CDR3 is 15 residues long. CDR1 is SGHDN and CDR2 is FVKESK in the germline V gene. The DNA of the CDR3 is TGTGCCAGCAGCCAAGGACAGTTAAAGAACACTGAAGCTTTCCTT. The encoded protein is CASSQGQLKNTEAFL.

The chain joins TRBV23-1 to TRBJ2-7, with D possibly being TRBD2 (5 bases). TRBV23-1 is an ORF; its function is uncertain. The CDR3 extends over 17 amino acids. V dropped 3 bases and J dropped 0 bases, with 18 bases sitting between them. The CDR3 spells CASSHAAGLLSSYEQYV. The CDR3 DNA reads TGCGCCAGCAGTCACGCTGCGGGTCTTCTCAGCTCCTACGAGCAGTACGTC.

The chain has TRBV7-9 and TRBJ1-2, with D perhaps matching TRBD1 (6 bases). CDR1 and CDR2 (germline): SEHNR, FQNEAQ (reference sequence). CDR3 size: 14 residues. Trimming pared 5 bases from V and 7 bases from J, leaving 17 bases between. The CDR3 nucleotides are TGTGCCAGCAGCCAACCACGGAGGGGGGGTGGCTACACCTTC. Its protein is CASSQPRRGGGYTF. Filled out from reference TRBV7-9 and TRBJ1-2, the complete variable domain reads DTGVSQNPRHKITKRGQNVTFRCDPISEHNRLYWYRQTLGQGPEFLTYFQNEAQLEKSRLLSDRFSAERPKGSFSTLEIQRTEQGDSAMYLCASSQPRRGGGYTFGSGTRLTVV.

This clone was counted only a few times. This chain uses TRBV4-2 with TRBJ2-1, with 9 bases identical to TRBD1. The J segment lost 3 bases and the V segment lost 0 bases, leaving 0 bases of the junction unmatched. Per germline, CDR1 LGHNA and CDR2 YNFKEQ. The CDR3 is made up of 15 amino acids. DNA for the CDR3: TGTGCCAGCAGCCAAGAGACAGGGGGCTACAATGAGCAGTTCTTC. Protein: CASSQETGGYNEQFF.

In DNA, the CDR3 is TGTGCCAGCAGCTTAAGAAGCGGGGGGGCTAATGAGCAGTTCTTC. It specifies CASSLRSGGANEQFF. The chain uses TRBV7-3 and TRBJ2-1, with 10 bases that match TRBD2. The CDR3 covers 15 residues. Germline trimming cut 1 base from V and 7 bases from J; bases unmatched to any gene: 4. Germline CDR1 reads SGHTA; CDR2 reads FQGTGA. The variable domain in full, with the rest retrieved from reference TRBV7-3 and TRBJ2-1, is GAGVSQTPSNKVTEKGKYVELRCDPISGHTALYWYRQSLGQGPEFLIYFQGTGAADDSGLPNDRFFAVRPEGSVSTLKIQRTERGDSAVYLCASSLRSGGANEQFFGPGTRLTVL.

This clone appeared a single time. The V gene is TRBV13, the J gene TRBJ2-7, with D perhaps matching TRBD2 (6 bases). The CDR3 loop spans 14 amino acids. In germline, CDR1 is PRHDT, CDR2 FYEKMQ (reference sequence). V was pared by 5 bases and J by 3 bases, with 14 bases between. In nucleotides, the CDR3 is TGTGCCAGCAGCCTAGCCGGGGGTCGCTACGAGCAGTACTTC. It specifies CASSLAGGRYEQYF.

In its sample, this clone was seen a few times. This sequence joins TRBV7-9 and TRBJ2-7; no clear D gene. The CDR3 spans 13 residues. Germline CDR1 is SEHNR and CDR2 is FQNEAQ (reference sequence). The CDR3 region is CFFKQKAAYEQYV. In DNA form, the CDR3 reads TGTTTTTTCAAGCAGAAGGCGGCATACGAGCAGTACGTC.

The chain couples TRBV28 to TRBJ2-5; the match to TRBD1 covers 8 bases. Germline CDR1 reads MDHEN; CDR2 reads SYDVKM. With V trimmed by 6 bases and J by 1 base, 7 bases remained unmatched. The CDR3 covers 15 residues. CDR3 sequence: CASRTLDRGQETQYF. The CDR3 nucleotides read TGTGCCAGCAGGACTCTCGACAGGGGCCAAGAGACCCAGTACTTC.

Written as DNA, the CDR3 is TGCGCCAGCAGCCCCACAGGGGGGGGAGGCGAGCAGTACGTC. Encoded protein: CASSPTGGGGEQYV. The V call is TRBV4-1, the J call TRBJ2-7; tentative D call: TRBD1 (8 bases). V lost 4 bases and J 6 bases, leaving 16 bases between the germline ends. The CDR3 spans 14 residues. CDR1 MGHRA and CDR2 YSYEKL come from the germline V gene.

The V gene is TRBV6-5, the J gene TRBJ2-1; 10 nucleotides line up with TRBD1. The germline gives CDR1 MNHEY, CDR2 SVGAGI. This CDR3 has 16 amino acids. Trimming cost V 0 bases and J 6 bases; bases outside gene matches: 5. CDR3 loop: CASSYSTGQGPNEQFF. The DNA of the CDR3 is TGTGCCAGCAGTTACTCGACGGGACAGGGGCCCAATGAGCAGTTCTTC.

The sample holds one count of this clone. The junction differs from germline at one of its ends, possibly a read error. The chain joins TRBV19 to TRBJ1-1, with 8 bases fitting TRBD1. CDR1 and CDR2 (germline): LNHDA, SQIVND (reference sequence). This CDR3 region has 12 residues. CDR3 sequence (DNA): TGTGCCAGTAGTCCCGGACGGACAGGGACTTCCTTT. This gives the protein CASSPGRTGTSF. Variable domain in full (rest from reference TRBV19 and TRBJ1-1): DGGITQSPKYLFRKEGQNVTLSCEQNLNHDAMYWYRQDPGQGLRLIYYSQIVNDFQKGDIAEGYSVSREKKESFPLTVTSAQKNPTAFYLCASSPGRTGTSFGQGTRLTVV.

This chain uses TRBV5-4 with TRBJ1-1; TRBD1 is a possible D gene (5 bases). Germline CDR1 is SGHNT and CDR2 is YYREEE (reference sequence). The CDR3 is made up of 14 amino acids. V lost 4 bases to trimming and J lost 5 bases, with 15 bases between them. The CDR3 loop is CASSAWTRRTEAFF. Here the CDR3 DNA reads TGTGCCAGCAGCGCCTGGACAAGAAGGACTGAAGCTTTCTTT.

The V and J genes are TRBV5-1 and TRBJ2-3; the D gene is possibly TRBD2 (6 bases). CDR3 length: 16 residues. Germline CDR1 SGHRS, CDR2 YFSETQ. V dropped 3 bases and J dropped 2 bases, with 16 bases sitting between them. The CDR3 is CASSWGKEGITDTQYF. In DNA form, the CDR3 reads TGCGCCAGCAGCTGGGGGAAGGAGGGGATCACAGATACGCAGTATTTT.

This chain links TRBV28 with TRBJ2-6, with 7 bases matching TRBD1. Per the germline V gene, CDR1 is MDHEN and CDR2 is SYDVKM. The V gene end was trimmed by 5 bases and the J gene end by 5 bases; junction bases not matched to a gene: 6. The CDR3 consists of 15 residues. This CDR3 is CASSLTGNRANVLTF. The DNA of the CDR3 is TGTGCCAGCAGTCTGACAGGGAATAGGGCCAACGTCCTGACTTTC.

The chain's CDR3 is CASSIQGHAEQFF. The CDR3 DNA sequence: TGTGCCAGCAGTATTCAGGGGCACGCCGAGCAGTTCTTC. J is TRBJ2-1 and V is TRBV28, with D tentatively TRBD1 (6 bases). Germline CDR1 reads MDHEN; CDR2 reads SYDVKM. The CDR3 sequence is 13 residues long. V lost 5 bases, J lost 10 bases, and 15 bases lay in between.

This chain uses TRBV7-2 with TRBJ2-4; 12 bases match TRBD2. V shed 1 base, J shed 3 bases, and the junction held 10 bases outside the gene matches. Germline V gene data show CDR1 as SGHTA and CDR2 as FQGNSA. This CDR3 is built from 19 residues. In DNA, the CDR3 is TGTGCCAGCAGCTTAGGGCTAGCGGGGGGGCTTGTCGGCAAAAACATTCAGTACTTC. Its translation is CASSLGLAGGLVGKNIQYF.

This sequence joins TRBV5-5 and TRBJ1-6; 9 nucleotides align to TRBD1. V was clipped by 6 bases and J by 6 bases; unmatched bases: 16. Germline lookup yields CDR1 SGHKS and CDR2 YYEKEE (reference sequence). The CDR3 covers 18 residues. The CDR3 DNA follows: TGTGCCAGCAACCCCCCTAGGGTCGGGACAGGGTCTAATTCACCCCTCCACTTT. Protein: CASNPPRVGTGSNSPLHF.

The V gene is TRBV5-4, the J gene TRBJ2-1; TRBD2 aligns across 8 bases. The CDR3 spans 15 residues. Germline V gene data show CDR1 as SGHNT and CDR2 as YYREEE (reference sequence). The trim removed 0 bases at V and 9 bases at J, leaving 8 bases unmatched. The DNA for the CDR3 is TGTGCCAGCAGCTTGGTTAGCGGGGACGGGGGTGAGCAGTTCTTC. Protein: CASSLVSGDGGEQFF.

This chain joins TRBV6-5 and TRBJ2-7, with TRBD1 as a possible D gene (6 bases). The V gene's germline CDR1 is MNHEY and CDR2 SVGAGI. The ends were cut back, 5 bases at V and 0 bases at J, with 11 bases in the middle. CDR3 length: 14 residues. CDR3 region: CASSQQGISYEQYF. Written as DNA, the CDR3 is TGTGCCAGCAGTCAGCAGGGGATCTCCTACGAGCAGTACTTC.